The clone carrying this TCR beta chain was counted a few times. Antigen: not known. These data are taken from a study of identical twins. Study-level results: There was an excess of low generation probability in the out-of-frame alpha sequences that twins shared.

This CDR3 is built from 16 residues. Germline CDR1 is DFQATT and CDR2 is SNEGSKA (reference sequence). Trimming removed 4 bases from V and 2 bases from J; junction bases left unmatched: 13. A universal primer binding site was introduced by template switching. The final cDNA contained unique molecular identifiers. In TCRdb, the 5' RACE reads were re-called with MiXCR into one record per CDR3 protein. This sample yields hundreds of thousands of distinct CDR3 sequences, of which approximately 6.1% are seen a single time; 1.5% to 2% belongs to the top ten. The J gene is TRBJ2-5, the V gene TRBV20-1; 7 nucleotides agree with TRBD2. The sequence came from a man aged 18 to 30 in good health. Sequenced material: naive T cells sorted from blood. CDR3 nucleotide sequence: TGCAGTGCTAATGGGCTGGGAGGGAGGGGACAAGAGACCCAGTACTTC. Protein product: CSANGLGGRGQETQYF.